This T cell receptor beta chain comes out of a study of response to subunit inactivated influenza vaccine. Study outcomes and limitations: The authors suggested that few new T cells are recruited per seasonal influenza vaccination.

One entry per CDR3 protein, called by TCRdb with MiXCR from the RT-PCR reads. The sample lists around 580,000 distinct CDR3 sequences, 13% to 15% occurring once. Germline V gene sequence: CDR1 LGHNA, CDR2 YNFKEQ. The V end was cut by 4 bases, the J end by 2 bases, with 18 bases between. This CDR3 spans 16 amino acids. This clonotype turned up a few times. Its target is not known. The receptor comes from a man aged 50-60 years who received an inactivated influenza vaccine. The chain couples TRBV4-2 to TRBJ2-7; D may match TRBD1 or TRBD2 (5 bases each). The specimen was PBMCs from blood, collected approximately 13 days after vaccination. The CDR3 sequence is CASSLDMGEGAYEQYF. The CDR3 DNA follows: TGTGCCAGCAGCCTGGACATGGGAGAAGGGGCCTACGAGCAGTACTTC.